These 8 T cell receptor beta chains were all obtained from the same sample, sequenced in a study of T-cell reconstitution after alpha-beta-depleted transplantation in children. Preparation of the TCRbeta library was carried out with unique molecular identifiers. TCRdb itself ran the PCR reads through MiXCR, one entry per CDR3 protein. The sample includes over 400,000 distinct CDR3 sequences, 43% seen only once; the top ten take around 29%. This specimen consisted of PBMCs, obtained before TCRalphabeta/CD19-depleted stem cell transplant. The receptors were sampled from a girl aged 2 to 9 with aplastic anemia, due to receive a stem cell transplant.

The rearrangement links TRBV18 to TRBJ2-7; 8 bases map to TRBD2. The V segment lost 0 bases and the J segment 4 bases; nucleotides outside the gene matches: 8. There are 16 residues in the CDR3. Germline V gene lookup returns CDR1 KGHSH and CDR2 LQKENI. The CDR3 here is CASSPPSEREMYEQYF. CDR3 DNA sequence: TGTGCCAGCTCACCACCGAGCGAGCGGGAGATGTACGAGCAGTACTTC.

There are a few counts of this clonotype. The chain joins TRBV29-1 to TRBJ1-1; D might be TRBD1 (5 bases). Germline CDR1 reads SQVTM; CDR2 reads ANQGSEA. The germline V and J ends were trimmed by 7 bases and 0 bases, with 12 bases remaining between them. The CDR3 extends over 13 amino acids. The CDR3 is CSALGVMNTEAFF. The CDR3 nucleotides read TGCAGCGCCCTAGGGGTCATGAACACTGAAGCTTTCTTT.

This clonotype was counted once. The chain has TRBV20-1 and TRBJ2-5, with TRBD1 identical over 11 bases. Germline V gives CDR1 DFQATT, CDR2 SNEGSKA (reference sequence). Unmatched junction bases numbered 9, after V lost 5 bases and J lost 4 bases. CDR3 length equals 15 residues. In nucleotides, the CDR3 is TGCAGTGCTGCCCGGACAGGGGGCTCGGGAGAGACCCAGTACTTC. This gives the protein CSAARTGGSGETQYF.

The CDR3 here is CASSPDQFSGYEQYF. The DNA of the CDR3 is TGTGCCAGCTCACCGGACCAGTTCTCGGGCTACGAGCAGTACTTC. J is TRBJ2-7 and V is TRBV18; no definite D call. V lost 3 bases to trimming and J lost 3 bases, with 15 bases between them. The CDR3 consists of 15 residues. Germline V gene lookup returns CDR1 KGHSH and CDR2 LQKENI.

At least ten counts were recorded for this clonotype. The CDR3 loop is CASSPRAGGDTEAFF. In nucleotides, the CDR3 is TGTGCCAGCAGCCCTCGAGCAGGAGGTGACACTGAAGCTTTCTTT. The chain recombines TRBV12-3 or TRBV12-4 with TRBJ1-1; no definite D call. The germline V and J ends were trimmed by 6 bases and 3 bases, with 17 bases remaining between them. This CDR3 has 15 residues.

In the case of this clonotype: Sequence at one end of the junction differs from germline and may be a read error. V and J are TRBV5-1 and TRBJ2-5; 9 nucleotides line up with TRBD2. CDR1 and CDR2 (germline): SGHRS, YFSETQ. This CDR3 is 15 amino acids long. The CDR3 region is CASSPGSGGQGTQYF. The CDR3 DNA reads TGCGCCAGCAGCCCGGGTAGCGGGGGACAAGGGACCCAGTACTTC. Combining the CDR3 with reference TRBV5-1 and TRBJ2-5 gives the whole variable domain KAGVTQTPRYLIKTRGQQVTLSCSPISGHRSVSWYQQTPGQGLQFLFEYFSETQRNKGNFPGRFSGRQFSNSRSEMNVSTLELGDSALYLCASSPGSGGQGTQYFGPGTRLLVL.

The rearrangement uses TRBV20-1 and TRBJ2-1, with 8 bases fitting TRBD2. The length of the CDR3 is 15 residues. Trimming took 1 base from V and 5 from J; bases not matched to a gene: 7. CDR1 is DFQATT and CDR2 is SNEGSKA in the germline V gene (reference sequence). The CDR3, as DNA: TGCAGTGCTAGAGGATCTAGCGGGTTCGACAATGAGCAGTTCTTC. This codes for CSARGSSGFDNEQFF.

This clonotype showed up many times. The chain links TRBV5-1 to TRBJ2-5, with D maybe TRBD1 (6 bases). CDR1 is SGHRS and CDR2 is YFSETQ in the germline V gene. This CDR3 is built from 13 residues. V was shortened by 4 bases and J by 5 bases, with 12 bases between the two germline ends. The CDR3 here is CASSPGHLETQYF. DNA for the CDR3: TGCGCCAGCAGCCCGGGACACCTCGAGACCCAGTACTTC.